This entry describes one TCR beta chain. Alongside a J-beta primer mix, a sample-barcoded 5' primer served in a second PCR lasting roughly 6 to 11 cycles. In TCRdb, the 5' RACE reads were re-called with MiXCR into one record per CDR3 protein. The data show some 1.5 million distinct CDR3 sequences, 28% seen once. The data derive from a study of blood T cells in healthy people across ages. The length of the CDR3 is 11 residues. The V gene's germline CDR1 is ENHRY and CDR2 SYGVKD. Trimming took 8 bases from V and 6 from J, leaving 9 bases between them. Sequenced: blood. This chain connects TRBV10-3 to TRBJ2-3; possibly TRBD1 for D (6 bases). The sequence was collected from a woman aged 30 to 39 in good health. The CDR3 protein is CAIGQSDTQYF. CDR3 nucleotide sequence: TGTGCCATCGGACAGTCGGATACGCAGTATTTT.